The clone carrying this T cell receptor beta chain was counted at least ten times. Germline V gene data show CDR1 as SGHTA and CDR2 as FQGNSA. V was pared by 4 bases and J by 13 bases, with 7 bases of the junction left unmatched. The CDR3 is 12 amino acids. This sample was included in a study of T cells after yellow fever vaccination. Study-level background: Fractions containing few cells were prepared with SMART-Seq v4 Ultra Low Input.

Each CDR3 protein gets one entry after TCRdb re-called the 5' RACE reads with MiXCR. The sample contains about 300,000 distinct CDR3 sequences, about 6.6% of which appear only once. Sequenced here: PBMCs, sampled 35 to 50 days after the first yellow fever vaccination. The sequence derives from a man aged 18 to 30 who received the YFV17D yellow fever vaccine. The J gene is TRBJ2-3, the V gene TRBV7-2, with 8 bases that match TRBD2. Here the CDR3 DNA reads TGTGCCAGCAGCTCAAGTAGCGGGGCGGAGTATTTT. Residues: CASSSSSGAEYF.